This T cell receptor beta chain is drawn from a study of blood T cells in healthy people across ages. Study results and limitations: Donor CMV status was unknown, possibly confounding expanded clonotype changes.

Alongside a J-beta primer mix, a sample-barcoded 5' primer served in a second PCR lasting about 7 to 12 cycles. One entry per CDR3 protein, called by TCRdb with MiXCR from the 5' RACE reads. The sample lists 600,000 to 850,000 distinct CDR3 sequences, around 40% occurring once. Trimming stripped 1 base from V and 3 bases from J, with 9 bases between. The CDR3 sequence is 14 residues long. The germline V gene has CDR1 LNHNV and CDR2 YYDKDF (reference sequence). This clonotype was observed many times. Its target is not known. Sequences were obtained from blood. V usage is TRBV15 and J usage is TRBJ2-5, with D unresolved. This TCR was sampled from a woman aged 60 to 75 in good health. This CDR3 reads CATSRVVAEETQYF. CDR3 DNA: TGTGCCACCAGCAGAGTCGTGGCGGAAGAGACCCAGTACTTC.